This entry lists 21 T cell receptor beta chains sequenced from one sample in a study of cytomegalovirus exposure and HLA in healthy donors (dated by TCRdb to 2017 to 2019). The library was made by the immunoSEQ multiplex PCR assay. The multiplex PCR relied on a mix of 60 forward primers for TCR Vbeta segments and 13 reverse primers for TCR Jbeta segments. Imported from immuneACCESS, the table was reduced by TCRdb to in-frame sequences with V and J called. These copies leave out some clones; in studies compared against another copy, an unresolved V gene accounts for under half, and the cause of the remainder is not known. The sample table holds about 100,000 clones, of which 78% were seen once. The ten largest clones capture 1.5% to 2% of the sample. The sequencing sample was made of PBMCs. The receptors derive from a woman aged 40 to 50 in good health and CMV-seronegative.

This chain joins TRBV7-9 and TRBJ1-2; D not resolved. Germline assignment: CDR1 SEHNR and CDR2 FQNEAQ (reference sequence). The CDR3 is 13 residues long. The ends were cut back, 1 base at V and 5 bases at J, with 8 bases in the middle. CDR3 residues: CASSLGGNYGYTF. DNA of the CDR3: TGTGCCAGCAGCTTAGGAGGGAATTATGGCTACACCTTC.

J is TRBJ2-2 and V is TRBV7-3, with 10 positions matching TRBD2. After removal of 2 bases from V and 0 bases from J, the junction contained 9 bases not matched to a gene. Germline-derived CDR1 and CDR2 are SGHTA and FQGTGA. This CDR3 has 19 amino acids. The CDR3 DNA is TGTGCCAGCAGCTTAGGGTTAGCGGGAGGAGGAGCGAACACCGGGGAGCTGTTTTTT. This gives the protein CASSLGLAGGGANTGELFF. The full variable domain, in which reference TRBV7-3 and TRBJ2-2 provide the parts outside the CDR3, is GAGVSQTPSNKVTEKGKYVELRCDPISGHTALYWYRQSLGQGPEFLIYFQGTGAADDSGLPNDRFFAVRPEGSVSTLKIQRTERGDSAVYLCASSLGLAGGGANTGELFFGEGSRLTVL.

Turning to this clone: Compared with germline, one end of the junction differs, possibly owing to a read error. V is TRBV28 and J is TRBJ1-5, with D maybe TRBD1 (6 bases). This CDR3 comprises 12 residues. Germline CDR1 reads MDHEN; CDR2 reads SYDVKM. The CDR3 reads CASTTGFQLQHF. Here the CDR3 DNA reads TGTGCCAGCACGACAGGATTTCAGCTCCAGCATTTT.

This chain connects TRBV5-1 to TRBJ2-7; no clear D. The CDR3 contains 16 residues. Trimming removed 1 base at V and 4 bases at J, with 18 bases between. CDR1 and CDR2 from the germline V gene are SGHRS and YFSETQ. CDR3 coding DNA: TGCGCCAGCAGCTTGAGAAGGTTCACCGCGGATTACGAGCAGTACTTC. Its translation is CASSLRRFTADYEQYF.

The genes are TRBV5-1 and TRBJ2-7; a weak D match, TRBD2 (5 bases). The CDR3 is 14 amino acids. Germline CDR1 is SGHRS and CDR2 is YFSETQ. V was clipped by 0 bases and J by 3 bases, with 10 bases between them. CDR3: CASSLGFGDYEQYF. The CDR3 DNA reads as TGCGCCAGCAGCTTGGGTTTCGGGGACTACGAGCAGTACTTC.

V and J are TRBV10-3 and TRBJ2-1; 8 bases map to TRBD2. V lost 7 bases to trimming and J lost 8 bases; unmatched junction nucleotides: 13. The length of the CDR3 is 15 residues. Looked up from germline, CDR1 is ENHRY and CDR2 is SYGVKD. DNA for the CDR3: TGTGCCATCAAAGAGACGGGAGGGCCCATTGATGAGCAGTTCTTC. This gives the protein CAIKETGGPIDEQFF.

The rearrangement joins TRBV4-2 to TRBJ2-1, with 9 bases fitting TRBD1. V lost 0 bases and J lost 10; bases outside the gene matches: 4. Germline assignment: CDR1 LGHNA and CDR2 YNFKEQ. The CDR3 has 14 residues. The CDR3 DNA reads TGTGCCAGCAGCCAAGATAGGGACAGGGAGGAGCAGTTCTTC. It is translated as CASSQDRDREEQFF.

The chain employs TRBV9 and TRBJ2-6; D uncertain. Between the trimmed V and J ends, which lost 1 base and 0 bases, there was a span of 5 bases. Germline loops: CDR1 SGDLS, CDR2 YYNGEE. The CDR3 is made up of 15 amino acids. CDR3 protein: CASSVISSGANVLTF. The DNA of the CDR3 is TGTGCCAGCAGCGTAATCAGCTCTGGGGCCAACGTCCTGACTTTC.

CDR3 loop: CASRPTSGVYNEQFF. CDR3 DNA: TGTGCCAGCAGGCCCACAAGCGGGGTCTACAATGAGCAGTTCTTC. The J gene is TRBJ2-1, the V gene TRBV27, with 7 positions matching TRBD2. With 6 bases clipped from V and 3 bases from J, the junction kept 8 bases outside the gene matches. The germline V gene has CDR1 MNHEY and CDR2 SMNVEV (reference sequence). The CDR3 sequence is 15 residues long.

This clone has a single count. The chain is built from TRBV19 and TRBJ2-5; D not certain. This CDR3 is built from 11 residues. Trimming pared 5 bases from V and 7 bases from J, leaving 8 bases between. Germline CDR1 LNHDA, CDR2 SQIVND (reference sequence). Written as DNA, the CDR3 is TGTGCCAGTAGTTCAACCGGGACCCAGTACTTC. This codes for CASSSTGTQYF.

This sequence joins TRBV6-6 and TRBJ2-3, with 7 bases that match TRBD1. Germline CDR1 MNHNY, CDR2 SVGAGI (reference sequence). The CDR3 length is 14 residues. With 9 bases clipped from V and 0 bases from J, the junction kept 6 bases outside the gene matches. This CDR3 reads CASHRDRSTDTQYF. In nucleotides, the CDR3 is TGTGCCAGTCACCGGGACAGAAGCACAGATACGCAGTATTTT.

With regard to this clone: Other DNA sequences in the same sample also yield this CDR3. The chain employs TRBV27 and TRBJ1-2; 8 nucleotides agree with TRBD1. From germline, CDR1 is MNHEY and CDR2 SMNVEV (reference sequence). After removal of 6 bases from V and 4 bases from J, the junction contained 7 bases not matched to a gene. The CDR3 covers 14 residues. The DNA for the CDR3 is TGTGCCAGCAGGACCAGGGGGCAAGCCTATGGCTACACCTTC. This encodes CASRTRGQAYGYTF.

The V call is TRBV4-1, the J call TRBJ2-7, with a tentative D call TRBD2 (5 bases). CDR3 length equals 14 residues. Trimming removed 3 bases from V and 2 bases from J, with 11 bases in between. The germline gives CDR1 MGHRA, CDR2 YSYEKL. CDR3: CASSHSTSPYEQYF. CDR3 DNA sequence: TGCGCCAGCAGCCACTCAACTAGTCCCTACGAGCAGTACTTC.

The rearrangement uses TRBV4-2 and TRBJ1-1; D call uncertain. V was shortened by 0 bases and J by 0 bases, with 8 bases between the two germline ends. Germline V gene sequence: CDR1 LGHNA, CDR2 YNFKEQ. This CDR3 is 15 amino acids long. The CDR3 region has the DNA TGTGCCAGCAGCCAAGAATCGGGAGTGAACACTGAAGCTTTCTTT. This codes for CASSQESGVNTEAFF.

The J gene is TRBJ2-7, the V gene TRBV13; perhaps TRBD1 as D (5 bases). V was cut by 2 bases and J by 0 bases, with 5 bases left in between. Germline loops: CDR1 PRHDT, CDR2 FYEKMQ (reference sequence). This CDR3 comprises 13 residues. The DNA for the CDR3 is TGTGCCAGCAGCTTAAGGGGCTCCTACGAGCAGTACTTC. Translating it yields CASSLRGSYEQYF.

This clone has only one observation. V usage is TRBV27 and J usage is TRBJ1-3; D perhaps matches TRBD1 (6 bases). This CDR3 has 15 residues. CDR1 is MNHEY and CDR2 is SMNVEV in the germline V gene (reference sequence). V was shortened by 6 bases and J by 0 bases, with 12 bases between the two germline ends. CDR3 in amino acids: CASRPDSLSGNTIYF. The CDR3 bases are TGTGCCAGCAGGCCGGACAGCCTCTCTGGAAACACCATATATTTT.

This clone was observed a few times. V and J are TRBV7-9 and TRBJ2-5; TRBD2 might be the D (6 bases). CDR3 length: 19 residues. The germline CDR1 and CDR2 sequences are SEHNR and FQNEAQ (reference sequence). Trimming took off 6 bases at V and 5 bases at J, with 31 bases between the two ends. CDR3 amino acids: CASSIRTYTGRRGFETQYF. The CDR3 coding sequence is TGTGCCAGCAGTATCCGCACTTATACGGGGCGCCGGGGGTTCGAGACCCAGTACTTC.

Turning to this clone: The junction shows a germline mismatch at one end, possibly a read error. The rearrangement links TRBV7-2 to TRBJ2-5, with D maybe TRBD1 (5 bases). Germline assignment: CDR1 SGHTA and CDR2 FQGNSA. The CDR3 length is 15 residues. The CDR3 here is CVSSAQIGQGETQYF. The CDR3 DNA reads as TGTGTCAGCAGCGCGCAGATAGGGCAGGGAGAGACCCAGTACTTC.

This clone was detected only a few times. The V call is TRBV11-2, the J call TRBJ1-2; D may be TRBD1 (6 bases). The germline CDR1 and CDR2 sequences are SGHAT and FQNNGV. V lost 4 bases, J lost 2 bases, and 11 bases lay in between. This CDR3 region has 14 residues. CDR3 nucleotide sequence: TGTGCCAGCAGCTCGGGGGGGGCGAACTATGGCTACACCTTC. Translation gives CASSSGGANYGYTF.

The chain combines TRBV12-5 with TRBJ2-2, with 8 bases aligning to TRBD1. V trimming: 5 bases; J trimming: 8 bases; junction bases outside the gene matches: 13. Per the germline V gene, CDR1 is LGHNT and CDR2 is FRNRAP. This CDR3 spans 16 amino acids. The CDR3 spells CASGLYAGTGLGELFF. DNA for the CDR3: TGTGCTAGTGGTCTGTACGCCGGGACAGGTCTGGGGGAGCTGTTTTTT.

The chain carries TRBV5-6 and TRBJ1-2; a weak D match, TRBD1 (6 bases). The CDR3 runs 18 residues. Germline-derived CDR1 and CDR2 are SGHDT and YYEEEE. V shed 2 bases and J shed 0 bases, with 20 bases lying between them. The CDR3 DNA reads TGTGCCAGCAGCTTCGACCCCACAGGGTACGGGCCTAACTATGGCTACACCTTC. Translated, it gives CASSFDPTGYGPNYGYTF.